This entry features one TCR beta chain sequence. This entry comes from a study of blood T cell repertoires in COVID-19. The CDR3 is 12 residues long. The V end lost 6 bases, the J end lost 7 bases, and 13 bases lay between the germline ends. Source study methods: Cell counts per sample came from amplifying reference gene primers. The method was immunoSEQ multiplex PCR; TCRdb's version includes in-frame clones alone and lacks a portion of them. The DNA gave D and trimming, while V, J and clone size come from that table. The data show roughly 410,000 clones, approximately 89% seen once. Those enrolled in Seattle joined during active infection and were followed longitudinally afterward.

The rearrangement links TRBV12-3 or TRBV12-4 to TRBJ2-7; maybe TRBD2 (5 bases). Sequenced: peripheral blood. The TCR originated in a woman between 35 and 50 years old with COVID-19, enrolled during active disease. The CDR3 here is CASRKFPGEQYF. The CDR3 nucleotides are TGTGCCAGCAGAAAATTCCCGGGGGAGCAGTACTTC.